Below, 22 T cell receptor beta chains from the same sample are listed, as sequenced in a study of shared T cell receptors in the human thymus. Only in-frame clones appear in the TCRdb table, and some are missing; sequencing was by immunoSEQ multiplex PCR. The data contain hundreds of thousands of clones, about 87% of them singletons. A further study also used this sample, focusing on human thymus T cells.

Sample: thymocytes. These receptors were obtained from a boy under two years old with a congenital heart defect.

The rearrangement links TRBV29-1 to TRBJ2-5; 9 bases agree with TRBD2. CDR3 length equals 14 residues. Per the germline V gene, CDR1 is SQVTM and CDR2 is ANQGSEA. After removal of 0 bases from V and 3 bases from J, the junction contained 2 bases not matched to a gene. The CDR3 reads CSVEDRLAEETQYF. The CDR3 nucleotides are TGCAGCGTTGAAGACAGACTAGCGGAAGAGACCCAGTACTTC.

J is TRBJ2-1 and V is TRBV27; D not resolved. Germline V gene lookup returns CDR1 MNHEY and CDR2 SMNVEV (reference sequence). This CDR3 contains 13 residues. V was cut by 2 bases and J by 4 bases, with 6 bases left in between. Here the CDR3 DNA reads TGTGCCAGCAGTTTACGAGTTTACAATGAGCAGTTCTTC. Its protein product is CASSLRVYNEQFF.

The gene calls are TRBV5-4 and TRBJ2-5, with 12 bases matching TRBD2. Germline values: CDR1 SGHNT, CDR2 YYREEE (reference sequence). The junction had 7 bases not matched to a gene; V was cut back by 0 bases and J by 1 base. This CDR3 has 18 amino acids. In nucleotides, the CDR3 is TGTGCCAGCAGCTTGGCCCGACTAGCGGGAGACCGCCAAGAGACCCAGTACTTC. It encodes CASSLARLAGDRQETQYF.

Here the CDR3 DNA reads TGCGCCAGCAGCACATCTGACAGCCATACGCAGTATTTT. Translating gives CASSTSDSHTQYF. The chain has TRBV5-1 and TRBJ2-3; D possibly corresponds to TRBD1 (5 bases). This CDR3 is 13 amino acids long. V was trimmed by 4 bases and J by 7 bases, leaving 13 bases between them. Germline V lookup: CDR1 SGHRS, CDR2 YFSETQ.

The rearrangement links TRBV5-7 to TRBJ2-1; D possibly corresponds to TRBD2 (5 bases). TRBV5-7 is flagged as an ORF with uncertain function. Trimming removed 7 bases from V and 2 bases from J, with 19 bases in between. The CDR3 extends over 16 amino acids. CDR3 DNA sequence: TGTGCCAGCTATCAAGGACTCATTGGGGCCTACAATGAGCAGTTCTTC. The encoded protein is CASYQGLIGAYNEQFF.

The gene calls are TRBV5-1 and TRBJ1-5, with D possibly TRBD1 on 6 matching bases. V was clipped by 1 base and J by 4 bases, with 18 bases between them. Germline values: CDR1 SGHRS, CDR2 YFSETQ. CDR3 length: 17 residues. In DNA form, the CDR3 reads TGCGCCAGCAGCTTGCAAATATCCAGGGGAGAGAATCAGCCCCAGCATTTT. Protein sequence: CASSLQISRGENQPQHF.

The gene calls are TRBV5-8 and TRBJ1-6; D may be TRBD1 (6 bases). This CDR3 contains 12 residues. The germline V gene encodes CDR1 SGHTS and CDR2 YDEGEE. V was pared by 2 bases and J by 10 bases, with 7 bases between. CDR3 protein: CASSLGGSPLHF. In DNA, the CDR3 is TGTGCCAGCAGCTTAGGGGGATCACCCCTCCACTTT.

This chain joins TRBV28 and TRBJ2-7; perhaps TRBD2 as D (6 bases). Trimming stripped 3 bases from V and 0 bases from J, with 12 bases between. The CDR3 totals 15 residues. The germline V gene encodes CDR1 MDHEN and CDR2 SYDVKM. The CDR3 nucleotides are TGTGCCAGCAGTTTGACATGGGGGGACTCCTACGAGCAGTACTTC. Translation gives CASSLTWGDSYEQYF.

This clone has just one count. The chain has TRBV4-1 and TRBJ1-2; 8 nucleotides agree with TRBD1. V lost 4 bases to trimming and J lost 5 bases; unmatched junction nucleotides: 9. This CDR3 has 15 residues. CDR1 MGHRA and CDR2 YSYEKL come from the germline V gene. The CDR3 DNA reads TGCGCCAGCAGCCCCAGGGGGCTGGCAAAATATGGCTACACCTTC. Its translation: CASSPRGLAKYGYTF.

This clone occurred once. J is TRBJ2-7 and V is TRBV12-5; 11 positions match TRBD2. This CDR3 is built from 17 residues. Germline-derived CDR1 and CDR2 are LGHNT and FRNRAP. Trimming at V came to 0 bases and at J to 2 bases, leaving 6 bases not matched to a gene. The CDR3 DNA is TGTGCTAGTGGTTTGGTCTTTAGCGGGAGGGGTCCCTACGAGCAGTACTTC. Translation gives CASGLVFSGRGPYEQYF.

The V gene is TRBV30, the J gene TRBJ2-7; D gene ambiguous. The germline V and J ends were trimmed by 5 bases and 2 bases, with 19 bases remaining between them. The CDR3 is made up of 15 amino acids. Germline V CDR1 and CDR2: GTSNPN, SVGIG (reference sequence). CDR3 amino acids: CAWHTPRVFPYEQYF. In DNA form, the CDR3 reads TGTGCCTGGCATACCCCCCGGGTATTCCCCTACGAGCAGTACTTC. Together with reference TRBV30 and TRBJ2-7, the CDR3 gives the full variable domain: SQTIHQWPATLVQPVGSPLSLECTVEGTSNPNLYWYRQAAGRGLQLLFYSVGIGQISSEVPQNLSASRPQDRQFILSSKKLLLSDSGFYLCAWHTPRVFPYEQYFGPGTRLTVT.

This clone was counted once. J is TRBJ1-2 and V is TRBV9, with TRBD1 matching over 8 bases. J gave up 7 bases and V 2 bases, and 7 bases lay outside the gene matches. The length of the CDR3 is 14 residues. Germline V gene data show CDR1 as SGDLS and CDR2 as YYNGEE. The CDR3 loop reads CASSVYDRGVGYTF. CDR3 DNA sequence: TGTGCCAGCAGCGTTTACGACAGGGGAGTTGGCTACACCTTC.

This clone turned up a few times. The rearrangement joins TRBV18 to TRBJ1-5; D perhaps matches TRBD1 (6 bases). Trimming shortened V by 3 bases and J by 4 bases, and 16 bases separated the two germline ends. Per the germline V gene, CDR1 is KGHSH and CDR2 is LQKENI. The CDR3 covers 16 residues. The CDR3 loop reads CASSPQGQGQNQPQHF. In DNA form, the CDR3 reads TGTGCCAGCTCACCCCAGGGACAAGGGCAAAATCAGCCCCAGCATTTT. Full variable domain (missing parts from reference TRBV18 and TRBJ1-5): NAGVMQNPRHLVRRRGQEARLRCSPMKGHSHVYWYRQLPEEGLKFMVYLQKENIIDESGMPKERFSAEFPKEGPSILRIQQVVRGDSAAYFCASSPQGQGQNQPQHFGDGTRLSIL.

In the case of this clone: A junction end diverges from the germline sequence, so it may reflect a read error. This sample also contains other DNA sequences that code for the same CDR3. The chain links TRBV5-6 to TRBJ1-6, with 10 bases that match TRBD1. The germline V gene has CDR1 SGHDT and CDR2 YYEEEE. CDR3 length equals 14 residues. The CDR3 sequence: CASSRGQGYSPLHF. CDR3 bases: TGTGCCAGCAGCCGGGGACAGGGGTATTCCCCCCTCCACTTT.

CDR3 nucleotides: TGTGCCAGCAGCCCACAACAGACAGGAAATCAGCCCCAGCATTTT. Its translation: CASSPQQTGNQPQHF. The J gene is TRBJ1-5, the V gene TRBV5-6; a possible D gene is TRBD1 (6 bases). The CDR3 has 15 residues. The V end was cut by 4 bases, the J end by 4 bases, with 15 bases between. From germline, CDR1 is SGHDT and CDR2 YYEEEE.

The V call is TRBV7-2, the J call TRBJ2-7, with TRBD2 matching 11 bases. V was clipped by 7 bases and J by 2 bases; unmatched bases: 7. CDR3 length: 15 residues. Germline assignment: CDR1 SGHTA and CDR2 FQGNSA. The CDR3, as DNA: TGTGCCAGCAATCAATTAGCGGGAGGGCCCTACGAGCAGTACTTC. The encoded protein is CASNQLAGGPYEQYF. The whole variable domain, filled in from reference TRBV7-2 and TRBJ2-7, reads GAGVSQSPSNKVTEKGKDVELRCDPISGHTALYWYRQSLGQGLEFLIYFQGNSAPDKSGLPSDRFSAERTGGSVSTLTIQRTQQEDSAVYLCASNQLAGGPYEQYFGPGTRLTVT.

In the case of this clone: The germline gene is not matched at one end of the junction; a read error may be the cause. J is TRBJ1-2 and V is TRBV15; no firm D call. This CDR3 has 14 amino acids. Germline CDR1 reads LNHNV; CDR2 reads YYDKDF (reference sequence). The CDR3 is CAASRDSRPDGYTF. DNA of the CDR3: TGTGCCGCCAGCAGAGATAGCCGGCCTGACGGCTACACCTTC.

The gene calls are TRBV21-1 and TRBJ1-2; TRBD1 was called by the table and not checked on the DNA. TRBV21-1 is assigned pseudogene status. The CDR3 is made up of 17 amino acids. CDR3 sequence: CASSKVRGSHPSYGYTF. CDR3 DNA: TGTGCCAGCAGCAAAGTCAGGGGCAGTCACCCCAGCTATGGCTACACCTTC.

The genes are TRBV5-1 and TRBJ2-5, with 9 positions matching TRBD1. The CDR3 is made up of 14 amino acids. V shed 3 bases, J shed 4 bases, and the junction held 4 bases outside the gene matches. CDR1 and CDR2 from the germline V gene are SGHRS and YFSETQ. This CDR3 is CASSWDRAGETQYF. The CDR3 coding sequence is TGCGCCAGCAGCTGGGACAGGGCTGGAGAGACCCAGTACTTC.

The rearrangement uses TRBV10-3 and TRBJ1-5; D ambiguous. Germline assignment: CDR1 ENHRY and CDR2 SYGVKD. The CDR3 is 16 amino acids. V was cut by 7 bases and J by 2 bases, with 18 bases left in between. The CDR3 loop is CAITKPARRGNQPQHF. CDR3 sequence (DNA): TGTGCCATCACCAAACCGGCCCGGCGGGGCAATCAGCCCCAGCATTTT.

The chain carries TRBV29-1 and TRBJ1-2, with no clear D. V lost 3 bases, J lost 4 bases, and 6 bases lay in between. The V gene's germline CDR1 is SQVTM and CDR2 ANQGSEA. The CDR3 extends over 11 amino acids. The CDR3 DNA is TGCAGCGTTGATCGGAGCTATGGCTACACCTTC. The encoded protein is CSVDRSYGYTF.

This chain joins TRBV29-1 and TRBJ1-2; possibly TRBD1 for D (5 bases). The CDR3 runs to 13 residues. Germline lookup yields CDR1 SQVTM and CDR2 ANQGSEA. The V end lost 2 bases, the J end lost 1 base, and 8 bases lay between the germline ends. CDR3 nucleotides: TGCAGCGTTGAACCAGGGAATAACTATGGCTACACCTTC. As protein: CSVEPGNNYGYTF.